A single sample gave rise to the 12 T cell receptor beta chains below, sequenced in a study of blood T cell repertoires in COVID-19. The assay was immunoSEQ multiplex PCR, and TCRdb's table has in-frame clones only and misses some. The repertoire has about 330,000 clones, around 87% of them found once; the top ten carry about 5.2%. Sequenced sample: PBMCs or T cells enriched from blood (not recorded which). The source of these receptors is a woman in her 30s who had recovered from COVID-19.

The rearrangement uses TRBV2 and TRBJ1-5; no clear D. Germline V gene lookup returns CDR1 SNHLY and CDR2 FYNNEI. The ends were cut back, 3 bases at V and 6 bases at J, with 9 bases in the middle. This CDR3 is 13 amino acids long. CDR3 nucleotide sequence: TGTGCCAGCAGTGATGGGAGGAGTCAGCCCCAGCATTTT. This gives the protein CASSDGRSQPQHF.

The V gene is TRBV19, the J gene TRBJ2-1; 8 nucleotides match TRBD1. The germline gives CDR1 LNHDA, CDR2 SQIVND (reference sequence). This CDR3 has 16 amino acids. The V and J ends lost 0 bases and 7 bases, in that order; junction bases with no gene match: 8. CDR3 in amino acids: CASSIDGQGIRNEQFF. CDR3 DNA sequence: TGTGCCAGTAGTATAGACGGACAGGGTATTAGGAATGAGCAGTTCTTC. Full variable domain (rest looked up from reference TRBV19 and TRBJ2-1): DGGITQSPKYLFRKEGQNVTLSCEQNLNHDAMYWYRQDPGQGLRLIYYSQIVNDFQKGDIAEGYSVSREKKESFPLTVTSAQKNPTAFYLCASSIDGQGIRNEQFFGPGTRLTVL.

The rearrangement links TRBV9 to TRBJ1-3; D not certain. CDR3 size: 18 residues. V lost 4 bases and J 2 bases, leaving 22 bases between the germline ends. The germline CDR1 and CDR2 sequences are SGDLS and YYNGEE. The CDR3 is CASSPLSLNSFAGNTIYF. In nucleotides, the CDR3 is TGTGCCAGCAGCCCATTAAGCTTGAATAGCTTTGCTGGAAACACCATATATTTT. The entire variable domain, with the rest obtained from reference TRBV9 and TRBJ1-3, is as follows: DSGVTQTPKHLITATGQRVTLRCSPRSGDLSVYWYQQSLDQGLQFLIQYYNGEERAKGNILERFSAQQFPDLHSELNLSSLELGDSALYFCASSPLSLNSFAGNTIYFGEGSWLTVV.

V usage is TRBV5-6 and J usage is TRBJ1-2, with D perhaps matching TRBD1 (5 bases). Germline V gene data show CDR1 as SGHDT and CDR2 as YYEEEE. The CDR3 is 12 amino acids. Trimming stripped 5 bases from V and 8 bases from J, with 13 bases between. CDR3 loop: CASSIREGGYTF. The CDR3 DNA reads TGTGCCAGCAGTATCAGGGAAGGCGGCTACACCTTC.

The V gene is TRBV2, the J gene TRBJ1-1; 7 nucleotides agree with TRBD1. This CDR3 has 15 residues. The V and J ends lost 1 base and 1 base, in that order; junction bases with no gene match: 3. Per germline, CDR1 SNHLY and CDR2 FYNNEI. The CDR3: CASSEEEGANTEAFF. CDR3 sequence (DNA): TGTGCCAGCAGTGAAGAGGAGGGGGCGAACACTGAAGCTTTCTTT.

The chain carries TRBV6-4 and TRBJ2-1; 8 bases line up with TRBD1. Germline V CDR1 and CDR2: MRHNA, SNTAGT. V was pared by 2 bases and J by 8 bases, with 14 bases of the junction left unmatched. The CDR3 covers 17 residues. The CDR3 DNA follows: TGTGCCAGCAGTGACGGGACAGGCCAAGAAAGGAGGGATGAGCAGTTCTTC. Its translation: CASSDGTGQERRDEQFF.

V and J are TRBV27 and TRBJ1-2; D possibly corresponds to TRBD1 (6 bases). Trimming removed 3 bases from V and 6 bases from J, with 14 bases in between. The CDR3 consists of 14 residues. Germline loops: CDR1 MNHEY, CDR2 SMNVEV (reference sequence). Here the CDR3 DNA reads TGTGCCAGCAGTTTCTCAGGGGCGGTCGATGGCTACACCTTC. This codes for CASSFSGAVDGYTF.

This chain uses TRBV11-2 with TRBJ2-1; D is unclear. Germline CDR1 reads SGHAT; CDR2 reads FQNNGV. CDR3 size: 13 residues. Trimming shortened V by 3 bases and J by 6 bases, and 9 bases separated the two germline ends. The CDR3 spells CASSFSTLNEQFF. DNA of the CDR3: TGTGCCAGCAGCTTTAGTACGCTCAATGAGCAGTTCTTC. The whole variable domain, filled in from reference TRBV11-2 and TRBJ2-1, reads EAGVAQSPRYKIIEKRQSVAFWCNPISGHATLYWYQQILGQGPKLLIQFQNNGVVDDSQLPKDRFSAERLKGVDSTLKIQPAKLEDSAVYLCASSFSTLNEQFFGPGTRLTVL.

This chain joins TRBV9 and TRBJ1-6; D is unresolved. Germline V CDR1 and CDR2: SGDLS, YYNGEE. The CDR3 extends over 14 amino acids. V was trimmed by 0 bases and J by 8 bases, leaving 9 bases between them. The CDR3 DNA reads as TGTGCCAGCAGCGTAGGGTTCGGGGATTCACCCCTCCACTTT. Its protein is CASSVGFGDSPLHF.

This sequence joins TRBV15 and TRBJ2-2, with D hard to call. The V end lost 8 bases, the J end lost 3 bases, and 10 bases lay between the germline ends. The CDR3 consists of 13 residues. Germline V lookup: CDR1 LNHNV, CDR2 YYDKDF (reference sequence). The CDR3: CATSVFDTGELFF. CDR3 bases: TGTGCCACCTCGGTTTTTGACACCGGGGAGCTGTTTTTT.

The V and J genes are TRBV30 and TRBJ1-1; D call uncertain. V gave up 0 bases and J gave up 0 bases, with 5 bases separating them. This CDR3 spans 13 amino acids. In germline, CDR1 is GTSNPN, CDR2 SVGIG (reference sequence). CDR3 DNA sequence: TGTGCCTGGAGTGTCCTAATGAACACTGAAGCTTTCTTT. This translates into CAWSVLMNTEAFF. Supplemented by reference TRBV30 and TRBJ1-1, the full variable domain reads SQTIHQWPATLVQPVGSPLSLECTVEGTSNPNLYWYRQAAGRGLQLLFYSVGIGQISSEVPQNLSASRPQDRQFILSSKKLLLSDSGFYLCAWSVLMNTEAFFGQGTRLTVV.

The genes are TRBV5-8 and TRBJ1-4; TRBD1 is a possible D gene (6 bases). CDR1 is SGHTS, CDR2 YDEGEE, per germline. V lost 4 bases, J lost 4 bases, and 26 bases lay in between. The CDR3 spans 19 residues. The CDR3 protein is CASSPGHLGQFTSNEKLFF. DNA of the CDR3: TGTGCCAGCAGCCCGGGACATTTGGGGCAGTTCACAAGTAATGAAAAACTGTTTTTT.